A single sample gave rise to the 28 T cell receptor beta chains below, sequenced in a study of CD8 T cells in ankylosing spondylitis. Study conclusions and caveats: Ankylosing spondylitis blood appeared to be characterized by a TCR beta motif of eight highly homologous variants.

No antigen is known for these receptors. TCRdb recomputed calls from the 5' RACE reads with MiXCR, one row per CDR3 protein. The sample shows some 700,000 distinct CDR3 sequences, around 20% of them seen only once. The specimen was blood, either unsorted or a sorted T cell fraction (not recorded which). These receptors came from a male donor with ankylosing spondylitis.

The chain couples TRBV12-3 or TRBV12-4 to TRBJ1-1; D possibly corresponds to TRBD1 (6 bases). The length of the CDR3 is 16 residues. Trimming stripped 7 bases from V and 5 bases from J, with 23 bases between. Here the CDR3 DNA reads TGTGCCAGCACTCCACCTACGGGGGGCGCGCGTACTGAAGCTTTCTTT. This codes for CASTPPTGGARTEAFF.

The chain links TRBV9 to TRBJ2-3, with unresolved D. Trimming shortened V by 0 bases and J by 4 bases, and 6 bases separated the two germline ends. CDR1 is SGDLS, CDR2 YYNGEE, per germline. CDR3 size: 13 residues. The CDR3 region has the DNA TGTGCCAGCAGCGTAGCCTTAGCAGATACGCAGTATTTT. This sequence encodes CASSVALADTQYF. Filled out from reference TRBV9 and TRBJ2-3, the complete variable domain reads DSGVTQTPKHLITATGQRVTLRCSPRSGDLSVYWYQQSLDQGLQFLIQYYNGEERAKGNILERFSAQQFPDLHSELNLSSLELGDSALYFCASSVALADTQYFGPGTRLTVL.

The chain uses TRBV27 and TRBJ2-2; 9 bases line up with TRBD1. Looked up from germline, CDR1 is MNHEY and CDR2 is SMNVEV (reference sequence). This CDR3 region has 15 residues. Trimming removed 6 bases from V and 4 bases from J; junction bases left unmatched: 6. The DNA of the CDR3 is TGTGCCAGCAGCTCCGGGACAGGGCGCACCGGGGAGCTGTTTTTT. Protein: CASSSGTGRTGELFF.

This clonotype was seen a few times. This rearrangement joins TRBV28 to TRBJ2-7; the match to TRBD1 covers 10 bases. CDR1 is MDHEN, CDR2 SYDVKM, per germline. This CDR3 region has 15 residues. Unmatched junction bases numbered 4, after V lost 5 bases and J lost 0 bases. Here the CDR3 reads CASSPGQGTSYEQYF. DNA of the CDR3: TGTGCCAGCAGTCCGGGACAGGGGACCTCCTACGAGCAGTACTTC.

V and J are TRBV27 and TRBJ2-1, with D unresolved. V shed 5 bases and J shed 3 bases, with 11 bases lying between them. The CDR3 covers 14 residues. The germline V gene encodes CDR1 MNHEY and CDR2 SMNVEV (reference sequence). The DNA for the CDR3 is TGTGCCAGCAGTCGGTATGGGGACTACAATGAGCAGTTCTTC. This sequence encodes CASSRYGDYNEQFF.

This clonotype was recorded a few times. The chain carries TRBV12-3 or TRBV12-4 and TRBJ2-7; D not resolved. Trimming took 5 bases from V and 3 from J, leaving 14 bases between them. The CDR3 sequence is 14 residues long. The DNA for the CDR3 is TGTGCCAGCAGTCTTCTAGGAAAGGGCTACGAGCAGTACTTC. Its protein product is CASSLLGKGYEQYF.

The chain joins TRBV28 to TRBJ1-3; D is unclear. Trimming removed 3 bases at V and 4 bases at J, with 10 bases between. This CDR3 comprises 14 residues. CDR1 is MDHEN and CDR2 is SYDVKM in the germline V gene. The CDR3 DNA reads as TGTGCCAGCAGTTTCCCCTCAACGGGAAACACCATATATTTT. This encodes CASSFPSTGNTIYF.

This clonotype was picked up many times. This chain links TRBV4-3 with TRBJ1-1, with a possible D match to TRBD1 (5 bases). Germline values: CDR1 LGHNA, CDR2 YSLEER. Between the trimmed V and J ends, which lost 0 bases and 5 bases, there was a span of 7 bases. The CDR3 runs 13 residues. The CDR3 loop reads CASSQDSGTEAFF. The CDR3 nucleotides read TGCGCCAGCAGCCAAGATTCAGGGACTGAAGCTTTCTTT.

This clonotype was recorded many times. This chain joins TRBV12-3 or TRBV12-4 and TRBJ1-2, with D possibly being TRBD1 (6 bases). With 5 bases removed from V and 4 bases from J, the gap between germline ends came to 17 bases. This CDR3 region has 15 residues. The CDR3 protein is CASSPTGGPTYGYTF. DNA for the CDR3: TGTGCCAGCAGTCCGACGGGGGGGCCAACCTATGGCTACACCTTC.

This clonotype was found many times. The DNA of the CDR3 is TGTGCCAGCAGCTTAGTGACAGGGGCGTGGGAGCAGTACTTC. The encoded protein is CASSLVTGAWEQYF. The V call is TRBV7-8, the J call TRBJ2-7, with 8 nucleotides matching TRBD1. This CDR3 region has 14 residues. Germline V gene sequence: CDR1 SGHVS, CDR2 FQNEAQ. Germline trimming cut 1 base from V and 7 bases from J; bases unmatched to any gene: 6.

As DNA, the CDR3 is TGCGCCAGCAGCTTGGCCTTTGGGGTCCAGGTGCAGGGGCGGGATGAAAAACTGTTTTTT. It specifies CASSLAFGVQVQGRDEKLFF. This sequence joins TRBV5-1 and TRBJ1-4; D is possibly TRBD1 (6 bases). There are 20 residues in the CDR3. Trimming removed 0 bases at V and 6 bases at J, with 27 bases between. Germline V gives CDR1 SGHRS, CDR2 YFSETQ.

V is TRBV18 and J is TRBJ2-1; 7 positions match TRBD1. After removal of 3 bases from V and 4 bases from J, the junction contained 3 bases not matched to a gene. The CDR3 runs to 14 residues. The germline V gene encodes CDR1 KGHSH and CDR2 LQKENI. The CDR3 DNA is TGTGCCAGCTCACCTACGGGACAGTACAATGAGCAGTTCTTC. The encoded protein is CASSPTGQYNEQFF.

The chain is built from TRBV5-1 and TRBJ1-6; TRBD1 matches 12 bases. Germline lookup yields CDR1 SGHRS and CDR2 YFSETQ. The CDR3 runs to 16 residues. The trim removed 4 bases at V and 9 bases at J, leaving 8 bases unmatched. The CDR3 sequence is CASSGLRDRGLSPLHF. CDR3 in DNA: TGCGCCAGCAGCGGCCTCCGGGACAGGGGGCTTTCACCCCTCCACTTT.

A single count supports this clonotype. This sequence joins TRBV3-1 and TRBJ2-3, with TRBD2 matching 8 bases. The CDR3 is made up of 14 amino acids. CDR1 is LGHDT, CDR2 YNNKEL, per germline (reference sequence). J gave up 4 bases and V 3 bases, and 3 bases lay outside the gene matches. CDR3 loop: CASSQPGGADTQYF. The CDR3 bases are TGTGCCAGCAGCCAGCCCGGGGGGGCAGATACGCAGTATTTT.

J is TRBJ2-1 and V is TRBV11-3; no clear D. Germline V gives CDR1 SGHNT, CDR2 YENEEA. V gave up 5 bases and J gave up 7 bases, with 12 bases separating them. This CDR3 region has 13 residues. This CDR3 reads CASSLSSRNEQFF. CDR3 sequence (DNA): TGTGCCAGCAGCCTGAGCTCGAGGAATGAGCAGTTCTTC.

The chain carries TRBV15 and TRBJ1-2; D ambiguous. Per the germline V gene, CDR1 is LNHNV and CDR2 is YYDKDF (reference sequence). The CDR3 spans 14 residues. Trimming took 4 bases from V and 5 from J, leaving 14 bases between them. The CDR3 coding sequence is TGTGCCACCAGCATGCCCGGAGGTTTATATGGCTACACCTTC. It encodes CATSMPGGLYGYTF. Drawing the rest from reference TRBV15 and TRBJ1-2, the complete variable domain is DAMVIQNPRYQVTQFGKPVTLSCSQTLNHNVMYWYQQKSSQAPKLLFHYYDKDFNNEADTPDNFQSRRPNTSFCFLDIRSPGLGDTAMYLCATSMPGGLYGYTFGSGTRLTVV.

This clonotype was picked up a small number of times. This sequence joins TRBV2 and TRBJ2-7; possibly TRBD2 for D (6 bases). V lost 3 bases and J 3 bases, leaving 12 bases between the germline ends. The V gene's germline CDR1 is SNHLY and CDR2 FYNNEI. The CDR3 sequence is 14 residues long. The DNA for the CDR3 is TGTGCCAGCAGTGACCCGACCGGGGGCTACGAGCAGTACTTC. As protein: CASSDPTGGYEQYF.

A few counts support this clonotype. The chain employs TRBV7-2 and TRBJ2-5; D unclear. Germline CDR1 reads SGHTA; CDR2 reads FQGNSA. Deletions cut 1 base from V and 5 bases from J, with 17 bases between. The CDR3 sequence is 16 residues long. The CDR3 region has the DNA TGTGCCAGCAGCTTAGTGGTCGTGGTGGCACTGGAGACCCAGTACTTC. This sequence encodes CASSLVVVVALETQYF.

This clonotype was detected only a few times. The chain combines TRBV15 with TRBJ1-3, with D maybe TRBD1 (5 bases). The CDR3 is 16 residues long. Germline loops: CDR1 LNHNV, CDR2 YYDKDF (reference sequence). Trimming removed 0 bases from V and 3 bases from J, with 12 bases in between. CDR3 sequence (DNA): TGTGCCACCAGCAGAGATCCAGGGCTCAGTGGAAACACCATATATTTT. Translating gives CATSRDPGLSGNTIYF. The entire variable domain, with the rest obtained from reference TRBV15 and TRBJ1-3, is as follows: DAMVIQNPRYQVTQFGKPVTLSCSQTLNHNVMYWYQQKSSQAPKLLFHYYDKDFNNEADTPDNFQSRRPNTSFCFLDIRSPGLGDTAMYLCATSRDPGLSGNTIYFGEGSWLTVV.

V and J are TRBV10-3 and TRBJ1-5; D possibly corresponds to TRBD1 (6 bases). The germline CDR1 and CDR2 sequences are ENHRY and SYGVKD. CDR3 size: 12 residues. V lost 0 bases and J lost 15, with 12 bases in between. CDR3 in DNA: TGTGCCATCAGTGAGTCGGGGGCGTATCGGCATTTT. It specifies CAISESGAYRHF.

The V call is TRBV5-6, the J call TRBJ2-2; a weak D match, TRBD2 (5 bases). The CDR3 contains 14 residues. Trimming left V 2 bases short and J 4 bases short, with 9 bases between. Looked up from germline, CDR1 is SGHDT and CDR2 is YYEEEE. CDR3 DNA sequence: TGTGCCAGCAGCTTACCGGGGAGCACCGGGGAGCTGTTTTTT. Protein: CASSLPGSTGELFF.

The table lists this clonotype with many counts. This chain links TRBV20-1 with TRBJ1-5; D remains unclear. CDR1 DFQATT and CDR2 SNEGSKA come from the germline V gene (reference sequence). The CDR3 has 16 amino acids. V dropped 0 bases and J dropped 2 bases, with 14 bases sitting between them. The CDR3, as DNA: TGCAGTGCTAGAGATTTGAAGGAGGGTGGCAATCAGCCCCAGCATTTT. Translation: CSARDLKEGGNQPQHF.

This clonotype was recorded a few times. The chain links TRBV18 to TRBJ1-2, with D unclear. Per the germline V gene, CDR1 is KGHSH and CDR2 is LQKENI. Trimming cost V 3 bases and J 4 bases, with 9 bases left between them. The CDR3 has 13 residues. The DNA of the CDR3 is TGTGCCAGCTCACCTGCGGAGGGCTATGGCTACACCTTC. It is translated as CASSPAEGYGYTF.

This chain's CDR3 is CASSQDTGANTEAFF. The CDR3 DNA reads TGCGCCAGCAGCCAAGATACGGGAGCGAACACTGAAGCTTTCTTT. The chain employs TRBV4-3 and TRBJ1-1, with D unresolved. This CDR3 spans 15 amino acids. With 0 bases removed from V and 1 base from J, the gap between germline ends came to 9 bases. The germline CDR1 and CDR2 sequences are LGHNA and YSLEER.

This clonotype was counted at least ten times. The CDR3 nucleotides are TGTGCCAGCAGTTTGGGGTCCGGCAATCAGCCCCAGCATTTT. This gives the protein CASSLGSGNQPQHF. V and J are TRBV12-3 or TRBV12-4 and TRBJ1-5; D is undetermined. Trimming left V 3 bases short and J 2 bases short, with 8 bases between. The CDR3 length is 14 residues.

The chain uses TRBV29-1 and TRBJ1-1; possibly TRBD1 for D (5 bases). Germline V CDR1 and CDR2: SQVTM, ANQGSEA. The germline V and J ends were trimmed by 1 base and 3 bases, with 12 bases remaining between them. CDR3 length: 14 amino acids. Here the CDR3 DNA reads TGCAGCGTTGAAGTTCTCGGAGGGGACACTGAAGCTTTCTTT. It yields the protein CSVEVLGGDTEAFF.

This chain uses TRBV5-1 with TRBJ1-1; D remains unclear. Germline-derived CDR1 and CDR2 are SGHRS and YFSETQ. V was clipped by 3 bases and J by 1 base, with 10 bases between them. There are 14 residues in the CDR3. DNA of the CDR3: TGCGCCAGCAGCTACTCGGCAGCGAACACTGAAGCTTTCTTT. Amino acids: CASSYSAANTEAFF.

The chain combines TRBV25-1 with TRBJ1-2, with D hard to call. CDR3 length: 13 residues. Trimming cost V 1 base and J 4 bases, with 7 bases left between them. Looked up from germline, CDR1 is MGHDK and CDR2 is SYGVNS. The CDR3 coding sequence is TGTGCCAGCAGTGAATTCATTTTCTATGGCTACACCTTC. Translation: CASSEFIFYGYTF.